This T cell receptor beta chain emerged from a study of T cell responses to AZD1222 COVID-19 vaccine. Study-level findings and limits: Targeting of unmutated variant regions was reportedly seen in nearly half of spike-specific TCRs. Most donors were white British and more were female, and clonal diversity was possibly underestimated. At 160-218 and 743-854, vaccine-associated CD4 TCRs were dominant, and they spanned spike. Spike-specific TCR depth and breadth grew after two AZD1222 doses.

Assay used: immunoSEQ multiplex PCR; TCRdb lists only in-frame clones, some missing. The table includes about 120,000 clones, around 84% detected once. Trimming took 4 bases from V and 3 from J, leaving 11 bases between them. This CDR3 spans 15 amino acids. CDR1 is KGHDR, CDR2 SFDVKD, per germline. This clone was found many times. What it recognizes is unknown. This TCR derives from an adult who received the AZD1222 COVID-19 vaccine. The material sequenced was peripheral blood, taken 28 days after the second AZD1222 dose. The chain uses TRBV24-1 and TRBJ2-2, with D possibly TRBD1 on 5 matching bases. CDR3 sequence (DNA): TGTGCCACCAGTGAAAGGGGCGCAGACACCGGGGAGCTGTTTTTT. Residues: CATSERGADTGELFF.